A single sample gave rise to the 7 T cell receptor beta chains below, sequenced in a study of T cells in Graves' hyperthyroidism and ophthalmopathy (dated by TCRdb to about 2019). Library generation was performed with multiplex PCR. For sequencing, an Illumina HiSeq 2000 was employed. Amplification of TCR beta CDR3 regions was carried out from RNA transcripts. The first round of RT-PCR for the TCR CDR3 was performed with the HTBI primer set and the Qiagen OneStep RT-PCR kit. The raw public data were reprocessed by TCRdb itself: fastp quality trimming at Q25, MiXCR clonotype calling, in-frame beta chains only. Here each entry gathers all rows of one CDR3 protein and keeps the most common genes and DNA. The sample table shows more than 250,000 distinct CDR3 sequences, and over 12% are seen once. 30% of the sample is taken by the ten largest. Sequencing was performed on blood. The origin of the receptors is a woman in her fifties or sixties with Graves' hyperthyroidism that later progressed to Graves' ophthalmopathy.

This clonotype occurred many times. The V and J genes are TRBV29-1 and TRBJ2-3; 13 bases fit TRBD2. J gave up 5 bases and V 7 bases, and 6 bases lay outside the gene matches. This CDR3 region has 14 residues. The germline CDR1 and CDR2 sequences are SQVTM and ANQGSEA. The CDR3 DNA follows: TGCAGCGGACGACTAGCGGGAGGCGTAGATACGCAGTATTTT. It yields the protein CSGRLAGGVDTQYF.

This clonotype was detected ten times or more. The chain links TRBV7-2 to TRBJ2-3; maybe TRBD1 (6 bases). This CDR3 contains 13 residues. CDR1 and CDR2 (germline): SGHTA, FQGNSA. V dropped 5 bases and J dropped 9 bases, with 15 bases sitting between them. The CDR3 region is CASSRSDSTTQYF. In DNA form, the CDR3 reads TGTGCCAGCAGCCGGTCGGACAGTACCACGCAGTATTTT.

V is TRBV7-3 and J is TRBJ2-2; D remains ambiguous. Germline CDR1 SGHTA, CDR2 FQGTGA. V was shortened by 2 bases and J by 3 bases, with 10 bases between the two germline ends. The CDR3 covers 15 residues. The CDR3 nucleotides are TGTGCCAGCAGCTTAGGCCGGTACCACACCGGGGAGCTGTTTTTT. It codes for CASSLGRYHTGELFF.

Only one count was recorded for this clonotype. Lacking the conserved final phenylalanine or tryptophan, this CDR3 likely reflects a read error. The chain couples TRBV19 to TRBJ1-1; the match to TRBD1 covers 8 bases. CDR1 and CDR2 from the germline V gene are LNHDA and SQIVND (reference sequence). There are 15 residues in the CDR3. J was trimmed by 5 bases and V by 5 bases; bases with no gene match: 10. This chain's CDR3 is CASSRPRQGMTEAFL. The CDR3 DNA is TGTGCCAGTAGTCGCCCACGACAGGGGATGACTGAAGCTTTCCTT.

This clonotype was observed a handful of times. The chain is built from TRBV2 and TRBJ2-7, with TRBD2 matching over 9 bases. Unmatched junction bases numbered 11, after V lost 6 bases and J lost 5 bases. From germline, CDR1 is SNHLY and CDR2 FYNNEI. This CDR3 is built from 15 residues. The CDR3 loop reads CASRKIAGDFDEQYF. CDR3 in DNA: TGTGCCAGCAGGAAAATAGCGGGAGACTTTGACGAGCAGTACTTC.

This clonotype showed up many times. This chain joins TRBV7-9 and TRBJ2-7; tentatively, D is TRBD1 or TRBD2 (5 bases each). V lost 0 bases, J lost 6 bases, and 9 bases lay in between. The V gene's germline CDR1 is SEHNR and CDR2 FQNEAQ (reference sequence). The length of the CDR3 is 13 residues. The CDR3 protein is CASSLAQRGEQYF. In DNA form, the CDR3 reads TGTGCCAGCAGCTTAGCGCAGAGGGGCGAGCAGTACTTC.

The V and J genes are TRBV7-9 and TRBJ2-7; the D is unclear. Germline V lookup: CDR1 SEHNR, CDR2 FQNEAQ (reference sequence). V dropped 5 bases and J dropped 2 bases, with 16 bases sitting between them. CDR3 length equals 15 residues. CDR3 sequence (DNA): TGTGCCAGCAGCCCAGGTGGGCCCTTAGCCTACGAGCAGTACTTC. Its translation: CASSPGGPLAYEQYF.